The 18 T cell receptor beta chains below were found in one sample sequenced in a study of blood T cell repertoires in COVID-19. Clones were sequenced by immunoSEQ multiplex PCR, and TCRdb holds only the in-frame ones, with some missing. Found here are some 140,000 clones, about 70% of them singletons; the top ten hold approximately 14%. Sequenced input: peripheral blood. Receptor source: an elderly man with acute or convalescent COVID-19.

The chain joins TRBV27 to TRBJ2-3; 11 bases are a match to TRBD1. CDR3 length: 16 residues. The J segment lost 7 bases and the V segment lost 1 base, leaving 7 bases of the junction unmatched. Germline V gives CDR1 MNHEY, CDR2 SMNVEV (reference sequence). CDR3 sequence: CASSLLPGQGGNTQYF. CDR3 coding DNA: TGTGCCAGCAGTTTATTGCCGGGACAGGGGGGAAATACGCAGTATTTT.

This clone came up once. V and J are TRBV14 and TRBJ2-1; 7 bases map to TRBD2. V trimming: 0 bases; J trimming: 2 bases; junction bases outside the gene matches: 7. The germline V gene has CDR1 SGHDN and CDR2 FVKESK. The CDR3 loop spans 17 amino acids. CDR3 sequence reads: CASSQDSGGPTYNEQFF. In DNA form, the CDR3 reads TGTGCCAGCAGCCAAGATTCGGGGGGTCCTACCTACAATGAGCAGTTCTTC.

V usage is TRBV24-1 and J usage is TRBJ2-3; D is ambiguous. Trimming took 7 bases from V and 1 from J, leaving 8 bases between them. The CDR3 is 13 amino acids. The germline V gene encodes CDR1 KGHDR and CDR2 SFDVKD. The CDR3 sequence is CATSKRGTDTQYF. CDR3 nucleotides: TGTGCCACCAGCAAGCGAGGCACAGATACGCAGTATTTT.

This sequence joins TRBV18 and TRBJ2-5; TRBD1 matches 10 bases. In germline, CDR1 is KGHSH, CDR2 LQKENI. V dropped 0 bases and J dropped 7; count of bases not matched to a gene: 5. CDR3 length equals 15 residues. This CDR3 reads CASSPPGQGTGTQYF. The CDR3, as DNA: TGTGCCAGCTCACCACCGGGACAGGGGACCGGGACCCAGTACTTC.

The chain combines TRBV4-1 with TRBJ1-2; 8 nucleotides line up with TRBD1. Germline values: CDR1 MGHRA, CDR2 YSYEKL. V was clipped by 0 bases and J by 6 bases; unmatched bases: 6. The CDR3 runs to 15 residues. For the CDR3, the DNA is TGCGCCAGCAGCCAAGAGCGGACAGGGTGGGATGGCTACACCTTC. Protein: CASSQERTGWDGYTF.

The chain couples TRBV5-6 to TRBJ2-3; 9 bases align to TRBD1. The CDR3 length is 16 residues. Germline CDR1 is SGHDT and CDR2 is YYEEEE. Unmatched junction bases numbered 7, after V lost 2 bases and J lost 3 bases. The CDR3 region has the DNA TGTGCCAGCAGCTTAACTGGGACAGGGTTAACAGATACGCAGTATTTT. Encoded protein: CASSLTGTGLTDTQYF.

The chain combines TRBV11-1 with TRBJ1-1, with D possibly being TRBD1 (6 bases). This CDR3 has 13 amino acids. CDR1 is SGHAT and CDR2 is FQDESV in the germline V gene (reference sequence). V lost 4 bases to trimming and J lost 7 bases, with 13 bases between them. CDR3 residues: CASSYQEGGEAFF. The CDR3 DNA is TGTGCCAGCAGCTACCAGGAAGGGGGTGAAGCTTTCTTT.

The CDR3 loop is CASSGENNSPLHF. In DNA, the CDR3 is TGTGCCAGTTCAGGGGAAAATAATTCACCCCTCCACTTT. V is TRBV2 and J is TRBJ1-6, with a possible D match to TRBD1 (6 bases). V was trimmed by 9 bases and J by 5 bases, leaving 11 bases between them. The CDR3 has 13 amino acids. The V gene's germline CDR1 is SNHLY and CDR2 FYNNEI.

The rearrangement links TRBV18 to TRBJ2-7; D is possibly TRBD1 (5 bases). In germline, CDR1 is KGHSH, CDR2 LQKENI. Trimming removed 6 bases at V and 6 bases at J, with 15 bases between. This CDR3 region has 13 residues. CDR3 amino acids: CASSAQGRSEQYF. CDR3 coding DNA: TGTGCCAGCTCGGCGCAGGGCCGGTCCGAGCAGTACTTC.

The chain couples TRBV7-2 to TRBJ2-7, with D unresolved. Germline CDR1 is SGHTA and CDR2 is FQGNSA. Trimming shortened V by 3 bases and J by 2 bases, and 8 bases separated the two germline ends. The CDR3 spans 13 residues. In DNA, the CDR3 is TGTGCCAGCAGCTTTGCTAGTACCTACGAGCAGTACTTC. Its protein is CASSFASTYEQYF.

J is TRBJ2-3 and V is TRBV18; 8 bases are shared with TRBD2. Looked up from germline, CDR1 is KGHSH and CDR2 is LQKENI. The CDR3 is 14 residues long. After removal of 2 bases from V and 10 bases from J, the junction contained 8 bases not matched to a gene. DNA for the CDR3: TGTGCCAGCTCACCATCTAGGGAAGCGGGGGCGCAGTATTTT. This codes for CASSPSREAGAQYF.

V usage is TRBV10-3 and J usage is TRBJ2-2; a possible D gene is TRBD2 (6 bases). The CDR3 length is 15 residues. The V end was cut by 5 bases, the J end by 4 bases, with 14 bases between. Looked up from germline, CDR1 is ENHRY and CDR2 is SYGVKD. The DNA for the CDR3 is TGTGCCATCAGTACAACCGGGACTGTCACCGGGGAGCTGTTTTTT. This translates into CAISTTGTVTGELFF.

The chain employs TRBV9 and TRBJ2-1; perhaps TRBD2 as D (6 bases). V lost 4 bases, J lost 3 bases, and 17 bases lay in between. The CDR3 spans 16 residues. Germline V gene data show CDR1 as SGDLS and CDR2 as YYNGEE. The CDR3 protein is CASSSQRVPIYNEQFF. In DNA, the CDR3 is TGTGCCAGCAGCTCCCAGCGGGTCCCCATCTACAATGAGCAGTTCTTC.

V is TRBV5-5 and J is TRBJ2-7; D perhaps matches TRBD2 (5 bases). The CDR3 is made up of 12 amino acids. The V end lost 4 bases, the J end lost 5 bases, and 10 bases lay between the germline ends. The germline V gene encodes CDR1 SGHKS and CDR2 YYEKEE (reference sequence). CDR3 in amino acids: CASSPWRNEQYF. The DNA of the CDR3 is TGTGCCAGCAGCCCCTGGAGGAACGAGCAGTACTTC.

The rearrangement uses TRBV3-1 (or the pseudogene TRBV3-2) and TRBJ2-5, with D possibly matching TRBD2 (7 bases). The V end lost 0 bases, the J end lost 4 bases, and 18 bases lay between the germline ends. This CDR3 contains 17 residues. CDR1 is LGHDT and CDR2 is YNNKEL in the germline V gene (reference sequence). The CDR3 spells CASSQDAAQGGIETQYF. CDR3 in DNA: TGTGCCAGCAGCCAAGATGCTGCACAGGGAGGGATAGAGACCCAGTACTTC.

In this sample, this clone turned up a few times. This chain joins TRBV28 and TRBJ1-3, with D uncertain. Trimming removed 5 bases at V and 0 bases at J, with 11 bases between. Germline V CDR1 and CDR2: MDHEN, SYDVKM. The CDR3 contains 15 residues. The CDR3: CASSPGSSSGNTIYF. Written as DNA, the CDR3 is TGTGCCAGCAGTCCCGGGTCCTCCTCTGGAAACACCATATATTTT.

The genes are TRBV4-2 and TRBJ1-2; 8 bases agree with TRBD1. V gave up 1 base and J gave up 3 bases; unmatched junction bases: 13. This CDR3 has 18 residues. CDR1 and CDR2 (germline): LGHNA, YNFKEQ. CDR3 amino acids: CASSQGLAGQGADYGYTF. The DNA of the CDR3 is TGTGCCAGCAGCCAAGGCCTAGCCGGGCAGGGGGCGGACTATGGCTACACCTTC.

CDR3: CASSDSEQGIYGYTF. The CDR3 coding sequence is TGTGCCAGCAGTGACTCCGAACAGGGGATCTATGGCTACACCTTC. The chain links TRBV2 to TRBJ1-2, with 7 bases matching TRBD1. CDR1 is SNHLY and CDR2 is FYNNEI in the germline V gene. With V trimmed by 3 bases and J by 4 bases, 8 bases remained unmatched. This CDR3 is built from 15 residues.